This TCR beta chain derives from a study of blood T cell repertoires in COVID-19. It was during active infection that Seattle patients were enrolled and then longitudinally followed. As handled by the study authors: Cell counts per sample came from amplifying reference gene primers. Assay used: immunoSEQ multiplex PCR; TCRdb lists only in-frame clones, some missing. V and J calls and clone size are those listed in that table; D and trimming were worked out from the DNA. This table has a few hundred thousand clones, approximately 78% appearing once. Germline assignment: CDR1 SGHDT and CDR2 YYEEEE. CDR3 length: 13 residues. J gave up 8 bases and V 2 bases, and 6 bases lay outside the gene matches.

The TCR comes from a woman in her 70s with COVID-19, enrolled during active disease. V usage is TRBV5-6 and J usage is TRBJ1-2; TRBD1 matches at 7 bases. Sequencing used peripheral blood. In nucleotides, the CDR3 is TGTGCCAGCAGCTTTACAGGGGCGTTAGGCTACACCTTC. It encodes CASSFTGALGYTF. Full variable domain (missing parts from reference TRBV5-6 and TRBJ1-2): DAGVTQSPTHLIKTRGQQVTLRCSPKSGHDTVSWYQQALGQGPQFIFQYYEEEERQRGNFPDRFSGHQFPNYSSELNVNALLLGDSALYLCASSFTGALGYTFGSGTRLTVV.